This T cell receptor beta chain originates from a study of post-analysis software for immune sequencing data. As for the study in general: Both relapsing-remitting and secondary progressive multiple sclerosis featured among the disease courses, as did progressive-relapsing multiple sclerosis.

Unique molecular identifiers were built into the TCR beta cDNA libraries. MiXCR was run by TCRdb on the PCR reads, yielding one entry per CDR3 protein. The sample lists 450,000 or so distinct CDR3 sequences, approximately 45% occurring once. The TCR sequence derives from a girl aged 10 to 17 with multiple sclerosis. What was sequenced was blood.

In DNA form, the CDR3 reads TGTGCCAGCAGTAGGGGGACAGGGAAAGACTATGGCTACACCTTC. This sequence encodes CASSRGTGKDYGYTF. This sequence joins TRBV6-5 and TRBJ1-2; 9 nucleotides line up with TRBD1. V shed 5 bases, J shed 3 bases, and the junction held 7 bases outside the gene matches. The CDR3 has 15 residues. Germline V gene lookup returns CDR1 MNHEY and CDR2 SVGAGI.